These 12 T cell receptor beta chains were sequenced from one sample in a study of cytomegalovirus exposure and HLA in healthy donors. Researchers ran the PCR with 60 Vbeta and 13 Jbeta primers. Sequenced by immunoSEQ multiplex PCR; TCRdb stores in-frame clones only, minus some. The ten most abundant clones cover less than 0.6% of a sample with roughly 80,000 clones. The source material was PBMCs. Receptors originate from a middle-aged man in good health and CMV-seronegative.

The rearrangement uses TRBV6-5 and TRBJ2-7; 7 bases match TRBD2. The J segment lost 3 bases and the V segment lost 2 bases, leaving 4 bases of the junction unmatched. This CDR3 has 14 amino acids. Per germline, CDR1 MNHEY and CDR2 SVGAGI. The chain's CDR3 is CASSYGPGGYEQYF. CDR3 coding DNA: TGTGCCAGCAGTTACGGACCGGGGGGCTACGAGCAGTACTTC.

This chain joins TRBV6-5 and TRBJ1-2; 8 bases are shared with TRBD1. V trimming: 6 bases; J trimming: 12 bases; junction bases outside the gene matches: 12. This CDR3 contains 13 residues. Looked up from germline, CDR1 is MNHEY and CDR2 is SVGAGI. The CDR3 sequence is CASSRNPGQEHTF. CDR3 nucleotides: TGTGCCAGCAGCCGAAACCCGGGACAGGAGCACACCTTC.

The chain recombines TRBV7-8 with TRBJ2-5; 7 nucleotides agree with TRBD2. Germline V lookup: CDR1 SGHVS, CDR2 FQNEAQ. The CDR3 totals 14 residues. The J segment lost 3 bases and the V segment lost 0 bases, leaving 1 base of the junction unmatched. In DNA form, the CDR3 reads TGTGCCAGCAGCTTAGCGGGGAGGGAAGAGACCCAGTACTTC. Residues: CASSLAGREETQYF.

The rearrangement joins TRBV5-1 to TRBJ1-1; unclear D gene. CDR3 length: 15 residues. V was shortened by 4 bases and J by 1 base, with 14 bases between the two germline ends. CDR1 and CDR2 from the germline V gene are SGHRS and YFSETQ. As DNA, the CDR3 is TGCGCCAGCAGCCTACCATCCGCAGGGAACACTGAAGCTTTCTTT. Its translation is CASSLPSAGNTEAFF.

With regard to this clone: One end of the junction fails to match germline, which may point to a read error. The identical CDR3 is also encoded by other nucleotide sequences in the sample. The V call is TRBV7-9, the J call TRBJ1-6; 7 bases line up with TRBD1. CDR1 SEHNR and CDR2 FQNEAQ come from the germline V gene (reference sequence). The CDR3 is 15 amino acids. CDR3 sequence reads: CASNPGTESNSPLHF. CDR3 in DNA: TGCGCCAGCAACCCCGGGACAGAAAGTAATTCACCCCTCCACTTT.

The chain carries TRBV6-5 and TRBJ2-6; D remains ambiguous. Trimming took off 7 bases at V and 3 bases at J, with 10 bases between the two ends. The CDR3 sequence is 14 residues long. The germline V gene has CDR1 MNHEY and CDR2 SVGAGI. CDR3 sequence: CASTLRGGANVLTF. In DNA, the CDR3 is TGTGCCAGCACCTTACGCGGTGGGGCCAACGTCCTGACTTTC.

The chain combines TRBV2 with TRBJ2-5; D call uncertain. V was pared by 3 bases and J by 5 bases, with 13 bases between. The length of the CDR3 is 14 residues. Germline V gene lookup returns CDR1 SNHLY and CDR2 FYNNEI. The CDR3 region is CASSDGPWAETQYF. CDR3 in DNA: TGTGCCAGCAGTGATGGTCCCTGGGCGGAGACCCAGTACTTC.

V usage is TRBV28 and J usage is TRBJ2-4; D remains ambiguous. CDR1 is MDHEN, CDR2 SYDVKM, per germline. The CDR3 length is 11 residues. Trimming took 5 bases from V and 11 from J, leaving 10 bases between them. The CDR3 is CASSALGLQYF. CDR3 bases: TGTGCCAGCAGTGCCCTTGGGCTTCAGTACTTC.

This chain joins TRBV5-8 and TRBJ2-7, with 14 nucleotides matching TRBD2. The CDR3 is 17 amino acids. Germline V gene sequence: CDR1 SGHTS, CDR2 YDEGEE. The J segment lost 4 bases and the V segment lost 0 bases, leaving 6 bases of the junction unmatched. The CDR3, as DNA: TGTGCCAGCAGCTTGGTGGGGACTAGCGGGGGCAATTACGAGCAGTACTTC. This translates into CASSLVGTSGGNYEQYF.

The rearrangement links TRBV5-4 to TRBJ1-1, with 7 bases identical to TRBD1. This CDR3 has 14 amino acids. Germline CDR1 and CDR2: SGHNT and YYREEE (reference sequence). V lost 4 bases and J lost 6; bases outside the gene matches: 9. The CDR3 spells CASSLDRVGAEAFF. CDR3 DNA sequence: TGTGCCAGCAGCCTTGACAGGGTAGGAGCTGAAGCTTTCTTT.

The chain uses TRBV13 and TRBJ2-5; TRBD2 matches 11 bases. CDR1 and CDR2 from the germline V gene are PRHDT and FYEKMQ (reference sequence). The junction had 8 bases not matched to a gene; V was cut back by 0 bases and J by 5 bases. This CDR3 has 17 amino acids. This chain's CDR3 is CASSLGLGLAGRETQYF. CDR3 coding DNA: TGTGCCAGCAGCTTAGGCCTCGGACTAGCGGGTCGGGAGACCCAGTACTTC.

The CDR3 sequence: CASSLAARGSNQPQHF. Here the CDR3 DNA reads TGTGCCAGCAGTTTGGCAGCTAGGGGTAGCAATCAGCCCCAGCATTTT. The chain combines TRBV27 with TRBJ1-5; a weak D match, TRBD1 (5 bases). CDR3 size: 16 residues. CDR1 is MNHEY, CDR2 SMNVEV, per germline (reference sequence). V was trimmed by 3 bases and J by 0 bases, leaving 12 bases between them.